Each of the 27 T cell receptor beta chains below was sequenced from the same sample in a study of shared clonotypes between healthy human individuals. Data came from immunoSEQ multiplex PCR; TCRdb stores just in-frame clones and leaves some out. The data contain millions of clones, about 95% of them singletons. Naive CD8 cells, CD45RO-negative and positively selected for CCR7, excluded terminally differentiated effector memory CD45RA+ cells. Sequencing was performed on naive CD8+ T cells sorted from blood. These receptors were obtained from a man between 18 and 35 years old in good health.

This clone was seen only once. The rearrangement uses TRBV7-3 and TRBJ2-4; D call uncertain. The CDR3 is 14 amino acids. The germline gives CDR1 SGHTA, CDR2 FQGTGA. V was trimmed by 6 bases and J by 0 bases, leaving 9 bases between them. CDR3 residues: CASSRTEAKNIQYF. The DNA of the CDR3 is TGTGCCAGCAGTCGTACAGAAGCCAAAAACATTCAGTACTTC.

DNA for the CDR3: TGTGCCAGCAGCTCCAACAGGGCCTCCTACGAGCAGTACTTC. Translation gives CASSSNRASYEQYF. J is TRBJ2-7 and V is TRBV7-9, with D perhaps TRBD1 (6 bases). Trimming pared 4 bases from V and 0 bases from J, leaving 10 bases between. The CDR3 is made up of 14 amino acids. CDR1 and CDR2 from the germline V gene are SEHNR and FQNEAQ (reference sequence).

A word on this clone: At the DNA level, this CDR3 is encoded by other sequences in the same sample as well. The rearrangement uses TRBV27 and TRBJ2-2; unclear D gene. The germline CDR1 and CDR2 sequences are MNHEY and SMNVEV (reference sequence). Trimming shortened V by 3 bases and J by 4 bases, and 3 bases separated the two germline ends. The CDR3 covers 12 residues. The CDR3 coding sequence is TGTGCCAGCAGTTTGAGCACCGGGGAGCTGTTTTTT. Translation gives CASSLSTGELFF.

The CDR3 loop is CASSYQGLNTEAFF. CDR3 coding DNA: TGTGCCAGCAGTTACCAGGGGTTGAACACTGAAGCTTTCTTT. This chain connects TRBV6-6 to TRBJ1-1; a possible D gene is TRBD1 (6 bases). This CDR3 comprises 14 residues. Trimming shortened V by 2 bases and J by 0 bases, and 7 bases separated the two germline ends. The germline V gene encodes CDR1 MNHNY and CDR2 SVGAGI (reference sequence).

This sequence joins TRBV9 and TRBJ2-7; 9 nucleotides align to TRBD2. Germline loops: CDR1 SGDLS, CDR2 YYNGEE. The trim removed 4 bases at V and 0 bases at J, leaving 8 bases unmatched. The CDR3 sequence is 16 residues long. CDR3 protein: CASSKPRLAASYEQYF. DNA of the CDR3: TGTGCCAGCAGCAAACCCAGACTAGCGGCCTCCTACGAGCAGTACTTC.

The rearrangement links TRBV9 to TRBJ2-7, with D perhaps matching TRBD1 (6 bases). CDR3 length: 15 residues. The germline V gene encodes CDR1 SGDLS and CDR2 YYNGEE. V lost 0 bases and J 2 bases, leaving 12 bases between the germline ends. The CDR3: CASSVEGTTAYEQYF. DNA of the CDR3: TGTGCCAGCAGCGTAGAAGGGACAACAGCCTACGAGCAGTACTTC.

The chain recombines TRBV19 with TRBJ2-7, with TRBD2 matching over 8 bases. Per germline, CDR1 LNHDA and CDR2 SQIVND (reference sequence). The V and J ends lost 4 bases and 3 bases, in that order; junction bases with no gene match: 2. The CDR3 is 13 residues long. CDR3 amino acids: CASSNAGGYEQYF. CDR3 coding DNA: TGTGCCAGTAGTAATGCGGGAGGCTACGAGCAGTACTTC.

CDR3 sequence (DNA): TGTGCCAGCAGCATCAGTCCTATCTTTGGGGAGACCCAGTACTTC. This translates into CASSISPIFGETQYF. This chain connects TRBV27 to TRBJ2-5, with D unresolved. Per the germline V gene, CDR1 is MNHEY and CDR2 is SMNVEV (reference sequence). V was pared by 6 bases and J by 5 bases, with 19 bases between. CDR3 length: 15 residues.

The chain couples TRBV7-9 to TRBJ1-1, with D possibly TRBD1 on 5 matching bases. The CDR3 length is 14 residues. CDR1 and CDR2 (germline): SEHNR, FQNEAQ (reference sequence). V was shortened by 11 bases and J by 3 bases, with 19 bases between the two germline ends. The chain's CDR3 is CAFEAGTWDTEAFF. The CDR3 DNA reads as TGTGCCTTCGAGGCTGGGACCTGGGACACTGAAGCTTTCTTT.

V and J are TRBV7-8 and TRBJ2-1; tentatively, D is TRBD2 (6 bases). This CDR3 has 12 residues. Germline V gene data show CDR1 as SGHVS and CDR2 as FQNEAQ. Deletions cut 5 bases from V and 7 bases from J, with 9 bases between. The CDR3 protein is CASSGGVNEQFF. In DNA form, the CDR3 reads TGTGCCAGCAGCGGAGGGGTTAATGAGCAGTTCTTC. Drawing the rest from reference TRBV7-8 and TRBJ2-1, the complete variable domain is GAGVSQSPRYKVAKRGQDVALRCDPISGHVSLFWYQQALGQGPEFLTYFQNEAQLDKSGLPSDRFFAERPEGSVSTLKIQRTQQEDSAVYLCASSGGVNEQFFGPGTRLTVL.

The chain joins TRBV5-6 to TRBJ2-7, with no clear D. Germline-derived CDR1 and CDR2 are SGHDT and YYEEEE. The CDR3 is made up of 12 amino acids. V was shortened by 4 bases and J by 5 bases, with 10 bases between the two germline ends. CDR3 in amino acids: CASSVQQNEQYF. In DNA form, the CDR3 reads TGTGCCAGCAGCGTACAGCAAAACGAGCAGTACTTC.

The chain recombines TRBV19 with TRBJ2-7, with D uncertain. Germline V gene data show CDR1 as LNHDA and CDR2 as SQIVND (reference sequence). This CDR3 has 13 amino acids. Trimming took 5 bases from V and 7 from J, leaving 15 bases between them. Written as DNA, the CDR3 is TGTGCCAGTAGTTCCCTAGGCCTCCGGGAGCAGTACTTC. Translating it yields CASSSLGLREQYF. The full variable domain, with the rest looked up from reference TRBV19 and TRBJ2-7, is DGGITQSPKYLFRKEGQNVTLSCEQNLNHDAMYWYRQDPGQGLRLIYYSQIVNDFQKGDIAEGYSVSREKKESFPLTVTSAQKNPTAFYLCASSSLGLREQYFGPGTRLTVT.

This chain connects TRBV2 to TRBJ1-2; D perhaps matches TRBD1 (6 bases). The CDR3 loop spans 13 amino acids. Germline lookup yields CDR1 SNHLY and CDR2 FYNNEI. V gave up 10 bases and J gave up 6 bases, with 18 bases separating them. In DNA form, the CDR3 reads TGTGCCAACAGGACAGCTGGTTTAGATGGCTACACCTTC. It codes for CANRTAGLDGYTF.

The V gene is TRBV4-3, the J gene TRBJ2-7; 7 nucleotides agree with TRBD2. The V gene end was trimmed by 0 bases and the J gene end by 3 bases; junction bases not matched to a gene: 8. CDR3 length: 16 residues. The germline CDR1 and CDR2 sequences are LGHNA and YSLEER. CDR3 protein: CASSQDIPREIYEQYF. The CDR3 region has the DNA TGCGCCAGCAGCCAAGACATCCCGCGGGAGATCTACGAGCAGTACTTC.

This chain connects TRBV27 to TRBJ2-7, with 11 nucleotides matching TRBD2. This CDR3 is built from 17 residues. V dropped 6 bases and J dropped 0; count of bases not matched to a gene: 10. Germline V lookup: CDR1 MNHEY, CDR2 SMNVEV (reference sequence). CDR3 loop: CASSGTSGLVFSYEQYF. The CDR3 DNA is TGTGCCAGCAGCGGGACTAGCGGACTGGTCTTCTCCTACGAGCAGTACTTC.

CDR3 in amino acids: CASSLPSVTGELFF. The CDR3 DNA follows: TGTGCCAGCAGCCTGCCGTCAGTGACCGGGGAGCTGTTTTTT. The rearrangement joins TRBV5-4 to TRBJ2-2; D remains ambiguous. V shed 4 bases and J shed 5 bases, with 12 bases lying between them. The CDR3 is made up of 14 amino acids. CDR1 and CDR2 (germline): SGHNT, YYREEE (reference sequence).

This chain links TRBV7-9 with TRBJ2-1, with no clear D. Germline V gene lookup returns CDR1 SEHNR and CDR2 FQNEAQ (reference sequence). Trimming took off 5 bases at V and 4 bases at J, with 12 bases between the two ends. The CDR3 length is 14 residues. CDR3 sequence reads: CASSISLGYNEQFF. CDR3 DNA sequence: TGTGCCAGCAGCATCAGCTTAGGGTACAATGAGCAGTTCTTC.

The genes are TRBV5-1 and TRBJ2-5; D might be TRBD2 (5 bases). From germline, CDR1 is SGHRS and CDR2 YFSETQ. The CDR3 sequence is 15 residues long. Deletions cut 0 bases from V and 3 bases from J, with 12 bases between. CDR3 in DNA: TGCGCCAGCAGCTTGGTGTTTGAGGGTGAAGAGACCCAGTACTTC. This codes for CASSLVFEGEETQYF.

The chain has TRBV7-9 and TRBJ2-1, with 12 bases fitting TRBD2. Per germline, CDR1 SEHNR and CDR2 FQNEAQ (reference sequence). V lost 0 bases and J lost 11; bases outside the gene matches: 5. The length of the CDR3 is 15 residues. CDR3 residues: CASSLAPSGGAKQFF. CDR3 nucleotides: TGTGCCAGCAGCTTAGCGCCTAGCGGGGGGGCCAAGCAGTTCTTC.

This chain uses TRBV7-9 with TRBJ1-2, with TRBD1 matching 7 bases. Germline V lookup: CDR1 SEHNR, CDR2 FQNEAQ (reference sequence). The CDR3 covers 15 residues. The trim removed 4 bases at V and 1 base at J, leaving 6 bases unmatched. The CDR3: CASSSRDSYNYGYTF. The CDR3 bases are TGTGCCAGCAGCTCCCGGGACAGCTATAACTATGGCTACACCTTC.

In this sample, this clone turned up once. The rearrangement uses TRBV12-5 and TRBJ2-5; 7 bases agree with TRBD1. The CDR3 is 15 amino acids. J was trimmed by 4 bases and V by 7 bases; bases with no gene match: 12. The germline V gene has CDR1 LGHNT and CDR2 FRNRAP. The CDR3 sequence: CASAELGQALETQYF. The CDR3 DNA reads as TGTGCTAGTGCCGAACTTGGACAGGCTTTAGAGACCCAGTACTTC. The full variable domain, rest sourced from reference TRBV12-5 and TRBJ2-5, is DARVTQTPRHKVTEMGQEVTMRCQPILGHNTVFWYRQTMMQGLELLAYFRNRAPLDDSGMPKDRFSAEMPDATLATLKIQPSEPRDSAVYFCASAELGQALETQYFGPGTRLLVL.

The rearrangement joins TRBV2 to TRBJ2-7; TRBD1 is a possible D gene (6 bases). The CDR3 is 12 residues long. The germline V and J ends were trimmed by 6 bases and 2 bases, with 8 bases remaining between them. Germline CDR1 SNHLY, CDR2 FYNNEI. DNA for the CDR3: TGTGCCAGCAGACACAGGGCCTACGAGCAGTACTTC. Its protein product is CASRHRAYEQYF.

This chain connects TRBV12-2 to TRBJ2-1; the table calls TRBD2, which could not be checked here. TRBV12-2 is termed a pseudogene. There are 16 residues in the CDR3. The CDR3, as DNA: TGTGCAAGTCGCTTAGGGGCTAGCGGGAGGTACAATGAGCAGTTCTTC. Protein: CASRLGASGRYNEQFF.

The rearrangement uses TRBV30 and TRBJ2-5; D may match TRBD1 or TRBD2 (5 bases each). V was clipped by 5 bases and J by 5 bases, with 15 bases between them. The germline CDR1 and CDR2 sequences are GTSNPN and SVGIG (reference sequence). The CDR3 has 13 residues. CDR3 in amino acids: CAWGRDPGETQYF. The CDR3 DNA sequence: TGTGCCTGGGGCAGGGACCCCGGCGAGACCCAGTACTTC.

V and J are TRBV6-5 and TRBJ2-7; D is uncertain. This CDR3 contains 15 residues. The germline V gene has CDR1 MNHEY and CDR2 SVGAGI. V dropped 2 bases and J dropped 2 bases, with 13 bases sitting between them. The CDR3 here is CASSYVVGGTYEQYF. Here the CDR3 DNA reads TGTGCCAGCAGTTACGTCGTGGGCGGCACCTACGAGCAGTACTTC.

This chain joins TRBV4-1 and TRBJ2-1; 9 positions match TRBD1. Germline CDR1 reads MGHRA; CDR2 reads YSYEKL. V lost 4 bases and J lost 4; bases outside the gene matches: 8. The CDR3 loop spans 16 amino acids. The CDR3 loop reads CASSLTTGGAYNEQFF. Written as DNA, the CDR3 is TGCGCCAGCAGCCTCACCACAGGGGGCGCTTACAATGAGCAGTTCTTC.

The chain couples TRBV5-1 to TRBJ1-1; D may be TRBD1 (5 bases). Trimming pared 1 base from V and 1 base from J, leaving 20 bases between. From germline, CDR1 is SGHRS and CDR2 YFSETQ. This CDR3 contains 18 residues. The CDR3 nucleotides are TGCGCCAGCAGCTTGTGGGGGGTCGAAGTAATTGGGAACACTGAAGCTTTCTTT. It yields the protein CASSLWGVEVIGNTEAFF.